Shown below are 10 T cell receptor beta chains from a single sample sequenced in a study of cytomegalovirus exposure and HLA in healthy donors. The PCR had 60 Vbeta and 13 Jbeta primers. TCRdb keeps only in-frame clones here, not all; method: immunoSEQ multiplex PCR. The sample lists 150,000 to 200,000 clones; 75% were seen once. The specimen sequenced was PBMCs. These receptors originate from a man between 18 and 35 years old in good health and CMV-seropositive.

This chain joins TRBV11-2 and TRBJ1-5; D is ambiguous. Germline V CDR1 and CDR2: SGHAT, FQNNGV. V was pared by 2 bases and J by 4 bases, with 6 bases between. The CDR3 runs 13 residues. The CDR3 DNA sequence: TGTGCCAGCAGCTTACAGACTAATCAGCCCCAGCATTTT. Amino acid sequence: CASSLQTNQPQHF.

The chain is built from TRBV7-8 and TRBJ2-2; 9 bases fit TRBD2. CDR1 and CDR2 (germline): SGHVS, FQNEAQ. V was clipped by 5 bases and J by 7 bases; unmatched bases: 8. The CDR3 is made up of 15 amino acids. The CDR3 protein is CASSQVAGEVGELFF. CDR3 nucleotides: TGTGCCAGCAGCCAGGTAGCGGGAGAGGTCGGGGAGCTGTTTTTT.

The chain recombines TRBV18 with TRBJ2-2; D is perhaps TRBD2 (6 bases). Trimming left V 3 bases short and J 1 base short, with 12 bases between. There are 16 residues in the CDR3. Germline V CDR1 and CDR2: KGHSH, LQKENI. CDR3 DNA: TGTGCCAGCTCACCCTCGGGTAGCGGGAACACCGGGGAGCTGTTTTTT. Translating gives CASSPSGSGNTGELFF.

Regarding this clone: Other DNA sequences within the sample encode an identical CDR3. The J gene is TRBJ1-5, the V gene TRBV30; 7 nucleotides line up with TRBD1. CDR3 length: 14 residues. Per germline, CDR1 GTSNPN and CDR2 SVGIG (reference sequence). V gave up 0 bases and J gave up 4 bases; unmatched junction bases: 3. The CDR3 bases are TGTGCCTGGAGTGTACAGGGGTCAAATCAGCCCCAGCATTTT. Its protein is CAWSVQGSNQPQHF.

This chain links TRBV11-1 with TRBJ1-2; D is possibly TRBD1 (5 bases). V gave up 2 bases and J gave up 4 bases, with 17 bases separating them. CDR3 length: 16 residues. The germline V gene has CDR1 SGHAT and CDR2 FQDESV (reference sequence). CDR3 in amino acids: CASSLLGAADSYGYTF. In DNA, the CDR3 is TGTGCCAGCAGCTTATTAGGGGCGGCAGACAGCTATGGCTACACCTTC.

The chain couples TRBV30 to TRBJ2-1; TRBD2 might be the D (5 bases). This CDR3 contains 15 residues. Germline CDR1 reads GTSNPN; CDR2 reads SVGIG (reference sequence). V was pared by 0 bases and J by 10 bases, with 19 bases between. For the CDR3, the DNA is TGTGCCTGGAGTGTAGGGAGCGTTACTGCCGGCGAGCAGTTCTTC. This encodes CAWSVGSVTAGEQFF.

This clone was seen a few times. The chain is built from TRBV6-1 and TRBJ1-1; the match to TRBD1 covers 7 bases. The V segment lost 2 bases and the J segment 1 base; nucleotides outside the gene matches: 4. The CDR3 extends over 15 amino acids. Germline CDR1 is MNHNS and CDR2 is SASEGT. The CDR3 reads CASSEWTGRNTEAFF. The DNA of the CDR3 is TGTGCCAGCAGTGAATGGACAGGAAGGAACACTGAAGCTTTCTTT.

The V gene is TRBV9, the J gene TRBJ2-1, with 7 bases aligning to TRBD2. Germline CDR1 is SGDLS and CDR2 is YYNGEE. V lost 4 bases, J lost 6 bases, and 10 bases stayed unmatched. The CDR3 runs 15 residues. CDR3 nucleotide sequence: TGTGCCAGCAGCTACCTCGGGACTACTCTCAATGAGCAGTTCTTC. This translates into CASSYLGTTLNEQFF.

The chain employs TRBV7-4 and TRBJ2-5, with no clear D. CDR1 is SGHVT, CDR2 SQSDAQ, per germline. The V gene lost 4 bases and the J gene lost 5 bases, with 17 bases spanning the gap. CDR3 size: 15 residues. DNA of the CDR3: TGTGCCAGCAGCTCCCCAAGGAACGGGTGGGAGACCCAGTACTTC. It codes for CASSSPRNGWETQYF.

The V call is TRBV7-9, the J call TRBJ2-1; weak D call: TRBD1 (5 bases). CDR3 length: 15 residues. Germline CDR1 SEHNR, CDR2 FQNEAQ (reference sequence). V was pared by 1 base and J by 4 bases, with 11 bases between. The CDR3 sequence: CASSLGSTGYNEQFF. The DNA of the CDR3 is TGTGCCAGCAGCTTAGGGTCAACAGGATACAATGAGCAGTTCTTC.